This T cell receptor beta chain came from a study of CD8+CD57+ T cells in acquired aplastic anemia. About the study: Healthy CD8+ samples averaged around 10 million reads.

TCR beta VDJ and CDR3 profiles were obtained from a genomic DNA template. TCRdb used MiXCR to reprocess the reads, holding one entry per CDR3 protein. Among approximately 380,000 distinct CDR3 sequences, around 68% were seen once, and the ten largest hold 4%. With termini counted, the CDR3 has 12 amino acids. Germline CDR1 is SEHNR and CDR2 is FQNEAQ (reference sequence). A remark on this clonotype: Given the absence of the conserved phenylalanine or tryptophan at the CDR3 end, a read error is likely. Because the CDR3's place on the DNA is in doubt, the DNA is left out and the CDR3 is given as listed by TCRdb.

V is TRBV7-9 and J is TRBJ1-2. Specimen: sorted CD4+, CD8+, or CD8+CD57+ T cells (not recorded which) from PBMCs. The source of this sequence is a human donor in good health, serving as a control. This CDR3 reads CASSVGGPNYKL.